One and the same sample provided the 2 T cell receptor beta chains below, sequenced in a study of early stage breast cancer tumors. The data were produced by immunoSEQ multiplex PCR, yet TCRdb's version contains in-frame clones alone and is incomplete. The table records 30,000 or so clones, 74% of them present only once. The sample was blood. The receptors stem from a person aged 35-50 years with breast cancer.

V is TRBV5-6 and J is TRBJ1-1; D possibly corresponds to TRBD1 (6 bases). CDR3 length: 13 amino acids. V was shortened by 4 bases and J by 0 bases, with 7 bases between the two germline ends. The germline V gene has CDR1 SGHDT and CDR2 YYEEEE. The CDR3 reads CASSTGLNTEAFF. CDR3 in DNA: TGTGCCAGCAGCACAGGGTTGAACACTGAAGCTTTCTTT.

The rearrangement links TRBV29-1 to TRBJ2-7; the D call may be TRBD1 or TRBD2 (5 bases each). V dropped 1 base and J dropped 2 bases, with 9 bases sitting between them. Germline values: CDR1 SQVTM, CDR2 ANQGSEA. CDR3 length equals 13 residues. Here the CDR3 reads CSVEVEGPYEQYF. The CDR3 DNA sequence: TGCAGCGTTGAAGTAGAGGGGCCCTACGAGCAGTACTTC.